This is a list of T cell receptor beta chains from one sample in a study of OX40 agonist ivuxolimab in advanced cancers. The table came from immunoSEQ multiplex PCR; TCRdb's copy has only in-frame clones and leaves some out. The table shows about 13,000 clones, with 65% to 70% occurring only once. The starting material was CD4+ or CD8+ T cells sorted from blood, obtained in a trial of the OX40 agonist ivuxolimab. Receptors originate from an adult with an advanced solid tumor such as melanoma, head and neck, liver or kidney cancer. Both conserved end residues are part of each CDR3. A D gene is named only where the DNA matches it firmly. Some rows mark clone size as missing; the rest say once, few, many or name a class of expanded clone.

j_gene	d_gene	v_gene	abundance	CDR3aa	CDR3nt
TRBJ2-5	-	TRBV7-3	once	CASSPPAGMTQYF	TGTGCCAGCAGCCCCCCCGCAGGGATGACCCAGTACTTC
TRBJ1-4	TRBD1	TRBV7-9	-	CASSFLTGAGGKLFF	TGTGCCAGCAGCTTCCTGACAGGGGCTGGGGGAAAACTGTTTTTT
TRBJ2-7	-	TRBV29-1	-	CSVEADGLQTYEQYF	TGCAGCGTTGAAGCTGACGGACTACAAACCTACGAGCAGTACTTC
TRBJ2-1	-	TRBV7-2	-	CASSLYLSVGSSYNEQFF	TGTGCCAGCAGCTTATACCTCTCGGTGGGAAGCTCCTACAATGAGCAGTTCTTC
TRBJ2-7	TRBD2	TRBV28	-	CASSPPGLVAYEQYF	TGTGCCAGCAGTCCCCCGGGACTAGTTGCCTACGAGCAGTACTTC
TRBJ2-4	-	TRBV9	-	CASSAGIGIQYF	TGTGCCAGCAGCGCCGGAATCGGCATTCAGTACTTC
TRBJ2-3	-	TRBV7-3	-	CASSLIAGAADTQYF	TGTGCCAGCAGCTTAATTGCGGGGGCGGCAGATACGCAGTATTTT
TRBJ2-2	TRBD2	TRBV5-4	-	CASSPGLAGDTGELFF	TGTGCCAGCAGCCCCGGACTAGCGGGAGATACCGGGGAGCTGTTTTTT
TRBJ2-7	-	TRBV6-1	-	CASSPWNEQYF	TGTGCCAGCAGTCCCTGGAACGAGCAGTACTTC
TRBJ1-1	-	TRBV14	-	CASSQDRQEAFF	TGTGCCAGCAGCCAAGATCGCCAGGAAGCTTTCTTT
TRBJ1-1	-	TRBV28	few	CASSSSGTEAFF	TGTGCCAGCAGTTCCTCGGGCACTGAAGCTTTCTTT
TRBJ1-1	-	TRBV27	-	CASSLYRAYTEAFF	TGTGCCAGCAGCCTCTACAGGGCATACACTGAAGCTTTCTTT
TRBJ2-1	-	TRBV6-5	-	CASSYGAGGNEQFF	TGTGCCAGCAGTTACGGTGCAGGGGGGAATGAGCAGTTCTTC
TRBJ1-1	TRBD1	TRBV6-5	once	CASRPGGTEAFF	TGTGCCAGCAGACCAGGGGGCACTGAAGCTTTCTTT
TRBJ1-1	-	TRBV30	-	CAWSVGQSGTEAFF	TGTGCCTGGAGTGTGGGACAATCGGGGACTGAAGCTTTCTTT
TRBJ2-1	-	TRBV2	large	CAKQGRGDNEQFF	TGTGCCAAACAGGGCCGGGGGGACAATGAGCAGTTCTTC
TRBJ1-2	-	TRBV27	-	CASSLGRAQGYTF	TGTGCCAGCAGCTTGGGAAGGGCCCAAGGCTACACCTTC
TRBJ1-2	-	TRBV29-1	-	CSAKDSIDDGYTF	TGCAGCGCAAAGGACAGTATTGACGATGGCTACACCTTC
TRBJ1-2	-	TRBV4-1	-	CASSHQTRAEDYGYTF	TGCGCCAGCAGCCATCAAACCCGGGCGGAAGACTATGGCTACACCTTC
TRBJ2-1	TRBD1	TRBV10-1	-	CASSALGQANEQFF	TGCGCCAGCAGTGCGTTGGGACAGGCCAATGAGCAGTTCTTC
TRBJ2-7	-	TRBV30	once	CAWSVATSYEQYF	TGTGCCTGGAGTGTGGCTACCTCCTACGAGCAGTACTTC
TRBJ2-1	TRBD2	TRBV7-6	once	CASSLYGTSGYNEQFF	TGTGCCAGCAGCTTATATGGGACTAGCGGTTACAATGAGCAGTTCTTC
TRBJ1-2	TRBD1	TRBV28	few	CASRPSGGTHGYTF	TGTGCCAGCAGACCCTCAGGGGGGACGCATGGCTACACCTTC
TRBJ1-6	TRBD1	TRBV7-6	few	CASSGTGQNSPLHF	TGTGCCAGCAGCGGGACAGGACAAAATTCACCCCTCCACTTT
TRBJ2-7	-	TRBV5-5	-	CASSLFDRAYEQYF	TGTGCCAGCAGCTTGTTCGATCGCGCCTACGAGCAGTACTTC
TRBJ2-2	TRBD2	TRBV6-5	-	CASSYSKSGIGELFF	TGTGCCAGCAGTTACTCGAAAAGCGGGATAGGGGAGCTGTTTTTT
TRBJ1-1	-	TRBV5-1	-	CASSLVGGNTEAFF	TGCGCCAGCAGCTTGGTAGGGGGGAACACTGAAGCTTTCTTT
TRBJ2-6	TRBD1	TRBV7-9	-	CASSSGPGQLFSGANVLTF	TGTGCCAGCAGCTCAGGCCCGGGACAGCTATTCTCTGGGGCCAACGTCCTGACTTTC
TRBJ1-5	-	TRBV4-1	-	CASSLRGGSNQPQHF	TGCGCCAGCAGTCTCCGTGGGGGCTCCAATCAGCCCCAGCATTTT
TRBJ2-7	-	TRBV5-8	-	CASSLRGSEQYF	TGTGCCAGCAGCTTGAGAGGGTCCGAGCAGTACTTC
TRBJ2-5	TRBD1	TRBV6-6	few	CASSQGEETQYF	TGTGCCAGCAGCCAGGGGGAAGAGACCCAGTACTTC
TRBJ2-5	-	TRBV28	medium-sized	CASSPMGLEETQYF	TGTGCCAGCAGTCCGATGGGTCTTGAGGAGACCCAGTACTTC
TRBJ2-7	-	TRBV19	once	CASSFGIISYEQYF	TGTGCCAGTAGTTTCGGAATCATCTCCTACGAGCAGTACTTC
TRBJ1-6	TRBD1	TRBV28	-	CASSQRGTGLNSALHF	TGTGCCAGCAGTCAACGGGGGACAGGTCTTAATTCGGCCCTCCACTTT
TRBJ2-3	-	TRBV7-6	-	CASSLGASTDTQYF	TGTGCCAGCAGCTTAGGGGCCAGCACAGATACGCAGTATTTT
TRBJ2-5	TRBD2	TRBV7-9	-	CASSWTSGSQETQYF	TGTGCCAGCAGTTGGACTAGCGGGTCCCAAGAGACCCAGTACTTC
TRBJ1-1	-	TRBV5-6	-	CASSLFQGGVAFF	TGTGCCAGCAGCTTGTTTCAGGGAGGTGTAGCTTTCTTT
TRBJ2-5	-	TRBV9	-	CASSVGGIPQETQYF	TGTGCCAGCAGCGTAGGGGGCATTCCACAAGAGACCCAGTACTTC
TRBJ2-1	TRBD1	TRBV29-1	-	CSVEGQGDEQFF	TGCAGCGTTGAAGGACAGGGGGATGAGCAGTTCTTC
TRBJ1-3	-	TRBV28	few	CASSSPSRDGGGTIYF	TGTGCCAGCAGTTCCCCGTCCCGGGACGGCGGTGGCACCATATATTTT
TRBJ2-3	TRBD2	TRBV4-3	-	CASSQDLLAGLADTQYF	TGCGCCAGCAGCCAAGATCTCCTAGCGGGGTTAGCAGATACGCAGTATTTT
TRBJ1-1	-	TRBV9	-	CASSAGQLTEAFF	TGTGCCAGCAGCGCCGGACAGCTCACTGAAGCTTTCTTT
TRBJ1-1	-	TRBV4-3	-	CASSQGSDVGTEAFF	TGCGCCAGCAGCCAAGGTTCGGACGTCGGCACTGAAGCTTTCTTT
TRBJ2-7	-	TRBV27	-	CASTPLIRAQSYEQYF	TGTGCCAGCACCCCCCTAATCCGGGCTCAATCCTACGAGCAGTACTTC
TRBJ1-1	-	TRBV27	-	CASSPLGTEAFF	TGTGCCAGCAGTCCCCTGGGCACTGAAGCTTTCTTT